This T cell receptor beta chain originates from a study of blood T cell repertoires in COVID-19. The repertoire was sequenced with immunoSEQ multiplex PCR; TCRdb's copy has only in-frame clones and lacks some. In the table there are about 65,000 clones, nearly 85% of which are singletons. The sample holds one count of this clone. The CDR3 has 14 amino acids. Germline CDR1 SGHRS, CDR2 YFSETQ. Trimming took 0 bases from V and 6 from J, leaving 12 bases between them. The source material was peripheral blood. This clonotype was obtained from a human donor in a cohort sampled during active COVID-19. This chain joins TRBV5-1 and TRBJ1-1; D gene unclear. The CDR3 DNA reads TGCGCCAGCAGCTTGGTGCCGGAGGTCTCTGAAGCTTTCTTT. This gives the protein CASSLVPEVSEAFF.